Reported below is one TCR beta chain. Data came from immunoSEQ multiplex PCR; TCRdb stores just in-frame clones and leaves some out. The table shows more than 80,000 clones, with more than 90% occurring only once. This entry is derived from a study of T cell changes during pregnancy in multiple sclerosis. The CDR3 loop spans 15 amino acids. Looked up from germline, CDR1 is KGHSH and CDR2 is LQKENI. The V segment lost 2 bases and the J segment 4 bases; nucleotides outside the gene matches: 6. The chain combines TRBV18 with TRBJ1-2, with 8 bases matching TRBD1. The source of this sequence is a female donor with multiple sclerosis, enrolled in a pregnancy study. The material sequenced was peripheral blood, taken in the second trimester of pregnancy. The CDR3: CASSPGQGALYGYTF. Written as DNA, the CDR3 is TGTGCCAGCTCACCAGGGCAGGGGGCCCTCTATGGCTACACCTTC.